Each of the 17 T cell receptor beta chains below was sequenced from the same sample in a study of control samples from healthy donors and cancer patients. The data were produced by immunoSEQ multiplex PCR, yet TCRdb's version contains in-frame clones alone and is incomplete. The sample contains tens of thousands of clones, more than 80% of which appear only once. Sequencing used blood. The receptor source for this set is a woman in her twenties or thirties in good health.

This chain joins TRBV27 and TRBJ1-2; TRBD1 agrees at 7 bases. Germline V gives CDR1 MNHEY, CDR2 SMNVEV (reference sequence). The V segment lost 8 bases and the J segment 2 bases; nucleotides outside the gene matches: 11. This CDR3 has 15 amino acids. This chain's CDR3 is CASRSRVTGNYGYTF. The CDR3 DNA follows: TGTGCCAGCCGGTCTAGAGTGACAGGGAACTATGGCTACACCTTC.

The V call is TRBV28, the J call TRBJ2-3; perhaps TRBD1 as D (5 bases). The CDR3 covers 15 residues. Trimming stripped 6 bases from V and 0 bases from J, with 13 bases between. Germline CDR1 and CDR2: MDHEN and SYDVKM. The CDR3 DNA reads as TGTGCCAGCAGAGGGGCTTCTACTAGCACAGATACGCAGTATTTT. It translates to CASRGASTSTDTQYF.

This clone occurred once. V is TRBV6-5 and J is TRBJ1-2; 10 bases are a match to TRBD1. Germline values: CDR1 MNHEY, CDR2 SVGAGI. With V trimmed by 6 bases and J by 8 bases, 3 bases remained unmatched. The CDR3 has 12 residues. CDR3 amino acids: CASSDRGPGYTF. The DNA of the CDR3 is TGTGCCAGCAGCGACAGGGGGCCGGGCTACACCTTC.

V is TRBV11-2 and J is TRBJ2-2; D is uncertain. The germline V and J ends were trimmed by 1 base and 1 base, with 4 bases remaining between them. The CDR3 extends over 14 amino acids. Germline V lookup: CDR1 SGHAT, CDR2 FQNNGV. The CDR3 here is CASSLGQNTGELFF. The CDR3, as DNA: TGTGCCAGCAGCTTAGGGCAGAACACCGGGGAGCTGTTTTTT.

The rearrangement joins TRBV18 to TRBJ1-1, with 9 bases matching TRBD1. CDR3 size: 14 residues. V lost 1 base, J lost 3 bases, and 0 bases stayed unmatched. Germline values: CDR1 KGHSH, CDR2 LQKENI. CDR3 protein: CASSPRDRDTEAFF. The CDR3 coding sequence is TGTGCCAGCTCACCACGGGACAGGGACACTGAAGCTTTCTTT.

The chain has TRBV6-1 and TRBJ1-1; perhaps TRBD1 as D (5 bases). The CDR3 extends over 16 amino acids. Germline CDR1 MNHNS, CDR2 SASEGT. V dropped 2 bases and J dropped 0 bases, with 13 bases sitting between them. The CDR3 region is CASSEILGAMNTEAFF. The CDR3, as DNA: TGTGCCAGCAGTGAAATATTAGGGGCTATGAACACTGAAGCTTTCTTT.

The chain is built from TRBV21-1 and TRBJ1-2; the DNA was not compared with TRBD1, the D call given in the table. TRBV21-1 is flagged as a pseudogene. The CDR3 is made up of 16 amino acids. The CDR3 DNA reads TGTGCCAGCACCCAAGGGGAAGATCCAGGCTCCTATGGCTACACCTTC. This codes for CASTQGEDPGSYGYTF.

J is TRBJ1-2 and V is TRBV6-6; a weak D match, TRBD1 (5 bases). Germline CDR1 is MNHNY and CDR2 is SVGAGI (reference sequence). Trimming removed 6 bases at V and 5 bases at J, with 7 bases between. This CDR3 has 11 residues. In DNA form, the CDR3 reads TGTGCCAGCAGCCAGGGTTATGGCTACACCTTC. Its translation: CASSQGYGYTF.

The rearrangement links TRBV3-1 (or the pseudogene TRBV3-2) to TRBJ2-5, with 11 bases identical to TRBD2. Germline trimming cut 3 bases from V and 5 bases from J; bases unmatched to any gene: 5. Germline CDR1 reads LGHDT; CDR2 reads YNNKEL (reference sequence). CDR3 length: 15 amino acids. The CDR3: CASSQVLAGEETQYF. In DNA, the CDR3 is TGTGCCAGCAGCCAGGTACTAGCGGGGGAGGAGACCCAGTACTTC.

The genes are TRBV30 and TRBJ1-2, with D possibly being TRBD1 (6 bases). Trimming pared 4 bases from V and 5 bases from J, leaving 11 bases between. From germline, CDR1 is GTSNPN and CDR2 SVGIG (reference sequence). This CDR3 region has 12 residues. This CDR3 reads CAWIAGAYGYTF. CDR3 sequence (DNA): TGTGCCTGGATAGCAGGGGCATATGGCTACACCTTC.

This rearrangement joins TRBV5-1 to TRBJ1-5; no definite D call. The CDR3 length is 15 residues. Trimming shortened V by 4 bases and J by 6 bases, and 17 bases separated the two germline ends. Germline CDR1 reads SGHRS; CDR2 reads YFSETQ. CDR3 DNA: TGCGCCAGCAGCCTCTTTGATCCCGATGCTCAGCCCCAGCATTTT. It codes for CASSLFDPDAQPQHF. Variable domain in full (rest from reference TRBV5-1 and TRBJ1-5): KAGVTQTPRYLIKTRGQQVTLSCSPISGHRSVSWYQQTPGQGLQFLFEYFSETQRNKGNFPGRFSGRQFSNSRSEMNVSTLELGDSALYLCASSLFDPDAQPQHFGDGTRLSIL.

V gene TRBV28 combines with J gene TRBJ1-4; D gene unclear. This CDR3 has 14 amino acids. Trimming stripped 5 bases from V and 8 bases from J, with 15 bases between. Germline CDR1 reads MDHEN; CDR2 reads SYDVKM. DNA for the CDR3: TGTGCCAGCAGTGGAGGAATAGTGGAGGAAAAACTGTTTTTT. As protein: CASSGGIVEEKLFF.

This rearrangement joins TRBV5-1 to TRBJ2-2; tentatively, D is TRBD1 (6 bases). This CDR3 comprises 16 residues. Germline V lookup: CDR1 SGHRS, CDR2 YFSETQ. Trimming pared 0 bases from V and 2 bases from J, leaving 11 bases between. In DNA, the CDR3 is TGCGCCAGCAGCTTGGAAGGGGGAGTAAACACCGGGGAGCTGTTTTTT. It is translated as CASSLEGGVNTGELFF.

This clone has just one count. V is TRBV29-1 and J is TRBJ2-1, with 8 nucleotides matching TRBD1. CDR1 SQVTM and CDR2 ANQGSEA come from the germline V gene. J gave up 4 bases and V 5 bases, and 10 bases lay outside the gene matches. This CDR3 has 15 residues. CDR3 in DNA: TGCAGCGTTCCCTCCGGGACAGGCGATTACAATGAGCAGTTCTTC. This codes for CSVPSGTGDYNEQFF.

The J gene is TRBJ1-3, the V gene TRBV5-5; D gene unclear. V was shortened by 0 bases and J by 2 bases, with 9 bases between the two germline ends. Germline CDR1 reads SGHKS; CDR2 reads YYEKEE (reference sequence). The CDR3 length is 15 residues. The CDR3 spells CASSLDRGAGNTIYF. The DNA for the CDR3 is TGTGCCAGCAGCTTGGATCGGGGTGCTGGAAACACCATATATTTT.

V usage is TRBV4-1 and J usage is TRBJ2-7, with D uncertain. V lost 0 bases to trimming and J lost 4 bases, with 7 bases between them. This CDR3 comprises 13 residues. Germline V CDR1 and CDR2: MGHRA, YSYEKL. Here the CDR3 reads CASSQDVGYEQYF. The CDR3 DNA sequence: TGCGCCAGCAGCCAAGATGTGGGTTACGAGCAGTACTTC.

This CDR3 reads CASSFREPFYNEQFF. CDR3 DNA: TGTGCCAGCAGTTTCAGGGAGCCCTTCTACAATGAGCAGTTCTTC. This sequence joins TRBV6-5 and TRBJ2-1; D may be TRBD1 or TRBD2 (5 bases each). Germline CDR1 reads MNHEY; CDR2 reads SVGAGI. V was shortened by 4 bases and J by 3 bases, with 13 bases between the two germline ends. This CDR3 contains 15 residues.